One and the same sample provided the 12 T cell receptor beta chains below, sequenced in a study of brain T cells in children with intractable seizures. Indicated time point: blood from clinic visit 5 months post-surgery; TSC patient then seizure free. Profiling relied on immunoSEQ multiplex PCR, and the TCRdb table lists in-frame clones only, not all of them. The data contain about 320,000 clones, roughly 93% of them singletons. The specimen was peripheral blood, collected 4 to 5 months after surgery. These receptors all stem from a boy under two years old with tuberous sclerosis and intractable seizures.

The chain recombines TRBV27 with TRBJ2-1; D may be TRBD2 (7 bases). This CDR3 has 15 residues. V was shortened by 5 bases and J by 8 bases, with 19 bases between the two germline ends. Germline V gene lookup returns CDR1 MNHEY and CDR2 SMNVEV (reference sequence). The CDR3: CASSPRGALGDEQFF. The CDR3 DNA is TGTGCCAGCAGTCCCCGGGGGGCCCTGGGCGATGAGCAGTTCTTC.

The rearrangement links TRBV3-1 (or the pseudogene TRBV3-2) to TRBJ1-5, with a tentative D call TRBD1 (5 bases). This CDR3 is 15 amino acids long. V lost 2 bases to trimming and J lost 1 base, with 9 bases between them. Germline assignment: CDR1 LGHDT and CDR2 YNNKEL (reference sequence). CDR3 nucleotides: TGTGCCAGCAGCCAAAACCCAGGGAGCAATCAGCCCCAGCATTTT. The encoded protein is CASSQNPGSNQPQHF.

The chain recombines TRBV7-9 with TRBJ2-5; D is tentatively TRBD1 or TRBD2 (5 bases each). Germline V gene sequence: CDR1 SEHNR, CDR2 FQNEAQ (reference sequence). V lost 3 bases and J lost 2, with 13 bases in between. The CDR3 contains 15 residues. This chain's CDR3 is CASSLGGGPQETQYF. The CDR3 DNA reads TGTGCCAGCAGCTTGGGTGGGGGACCACAAGAGACCCAGTACTTC.

The V call is TRBV7-2, the J call TRBJ2-3; maybe TRBD1 (6 bases). The germline CDR1 and CDR2 sequences are SGHTA and FQGNSA. V lost 1 base to trimming and J lost 2 bases, with 10 bases between them. There are 15 residues in the CDR3. The CDR3 region has the DNA TGTGCCAGCAGCTTAGTTGGGGGCCCCACAGATACGCAGTATTTT. It is translated as CASSLVGGPTDTQYF. The full variable domain, completed using reference TRBV7-2 and TRBJ2-3, is GAGVSQSPSNKVTEKGKDVELRCDPISGHTALYWYRQSLGQGLEFLIYFQGNSAPDKSGLPSDRFSAERTGGSVSTLTIQRTQQEDSAVYLCASSLVGGPTDTQYFGPGTRLTVL.

This chain uses TRBV10-3 with TRBJ1-3; maybe TRBD1 (5 bases). V lost 3 bases, J lost 0 bases, and 15 bases lay in between. The CDR3 contains 17 residues. CDR1 and CDR2 from the germline V gene are ENHRY and SYGVKD. CDR3 loop: CAISDVWGGLSGNTIYF. Written as DNA, the CDR3 is TGTGCCATCAGTGACGTGTGGGGGGGTCTCTCTGGAAACACCATATATTTT.

The V call is TRBV6-5, the J call TRBJ1-1; D uncertain. The CDR3 has 14 amino acids. The V gene lost 5 bases and the J gene lost 1 base, with 11 bases spanning the gap. The germline gives CDR1 MNHEY, CDR2 SVGAGI. CDR3 amino acids: CASSNPLRNTEAFF. The DNA of the CDR3 is TGTGCCAGCAGTAACCCACTACGGAACACTGAAGCTTTCTTT.

The chain links TRBV23-1 to TRBJ1-2, with D maybe TRBD1 (5 bases). TRBV23-1 is flagged as an ORF with uncertain function. The CDR3 totals 15 residues. V was clipped by 7 bases and J by 6 bases, with 21 bases between them. The CDR3 DNA reads TGCGCCAGCATTTTCATGAACTCAGGGTCGGATGGCTACACCTTC. Its protein is CASIFMNSGSDGYTF.

The chain recombines TRBV5-1 with TRBJ2-3; D is perhaps TRBD2 (6 bases). Germline V gene data show CDR1 as SGHRS and CDR2 as YFSETQ. V was cut by 8 bases and J by 0 bases, with 31 bases left in between. The CDR3 has 20 amino acids. The CDR3 DNA follows: TGCGCCAGTAACCGAGAAGGGACTGCCCTAGGCCGGGCTAGCACAGATACGCAGTATTTT. This gives the protein CASNREGTALGRASTDTQYF.

This chain joins TRBV29-1 and TRBJ1-3, with D tentatively TRBD1 (5 bases). The germline CDR1 and CDR2 sequences are SQVTM and ANQGSEA. The length of the CDR3 is 13 residues. The V gene lost 2 bases and the J gene lost 3 bases, with 8 bases spanning the gap. As DNA, the CDR3 is TGCAGCGTTGAATTAGGGGATGGAAACACCATATATTTT. Amino acid sequence: CSVELGDGNTIYF. Full variable domain (missing parts from reference TRBV29-1 and TRBJ1-3): SAVISQKPSRDICQRGTSLTIQCQVDSQVTMMFWYRQQPGQSLTLIATANQGSEATYESGFVIDKFPISRPNLTFSTLTVSNMSPEDSSIYLCSVELGDGNTIYFGEGSWLTVV.

The chain joins TRBV9 to TRBJ2-5, with 13 positions matching TRBD2. Trimming at V came to 3 bases and at J to 4 bases, leaving 12 bases not matched to a gene. Germline CDR1 and CDR2: SGDLS and YYNGEE. The CDR3 length is 18 residues. The CDR3 nucleotides read TGTGCCAGCAGCGCACCGGGACTAGCGGGAACTGCCAGAGAGACCCAGTACTTC. It translates to CASSAPGLAGTARETQYF.

This chain connects TRBV28 to TRBJ1-6; no firm D call. The V end was cut by 6 bases, the J end by 1 base, with 13 bases between. The CDR3 sequence is 16 residues long. Germline CDR1 reads MDHEN; CDR2 reads SYDVKM. In nucleotides, the CDR3 is TGTGCCAGCAGACATTACAAGAAATCCTATAATTCACCCCTCCACTTT. This codes for CASRHYKKSYNSPLHF.

J is TRBJ2-7 and V is TRBV5-1; 7 bases map to TRBD1. After removal of 5 bases from V and 0 bases from J, the junction contained 5 bases not matched to a gene. This CDR3 spans 14 amino acids. Germline-derived CDR1 and CDR2 are SGHRS and YFSETQ. The CDR3 bases are TGCGCCAGCAGTGTACAGGGGAGCTCCTACGAGCAGTACTTC. It yields the protein CASSVQGSSYEQYF.